This paragraph reports one T cell receptor beta chain. The CDR3 spans 17 residues. Trimming left V 0 bases short and J 2 bases short, with 14 bases between. The germline V gene encodes CDR1 LNHNV and CDR2 YYDKDF (reference sequence). This sample stems from a study of OX40 agonist ivuxolimab in advanced cancers. Study-level background: Three patients had partial responses: one hepatocellular carcinoma, two cutaneous melanoma.

Assay: immunoSEQ multiplex PCR; the TCRdb copy retains only in-frame clones and omits some. Among about 60,000 clones listed, 85% to 90% were seen once. The source of this sequence is an adult with an advanced solid tumor such as melanoma, head and neck, liver or kidney cancer. The sample in question was CD4+ or CD8+ T cells sorted from blood, obtained in a trial of the OX40 agonist ivuxolimab. The gene calls are TRBV15 and TRBJ1-5; perhaps TRBD1 as D (6 bases). CDR3 protein: CATSRDWGARGNQPQHF. The CDR3 DNA follows: TGTGCCACCAGCAGAGATTGGGGGGCAAGGGGCAATCAGCCCCAGCATTTT. Using reference TRBV15 and TRBJ1-5 for the parts outside the CDR3, the full variable domain is DAMVIQNPRYQVTQFGKPVTLSCSQTLNHNVMYWYQQKSSQAPKLLFHYYDKDFNNEADTPDNFQSRRPNTSFCFLDIRSPGLGDTAMYLCATSRDWGARGNQPQHFGDGTRLSIL.